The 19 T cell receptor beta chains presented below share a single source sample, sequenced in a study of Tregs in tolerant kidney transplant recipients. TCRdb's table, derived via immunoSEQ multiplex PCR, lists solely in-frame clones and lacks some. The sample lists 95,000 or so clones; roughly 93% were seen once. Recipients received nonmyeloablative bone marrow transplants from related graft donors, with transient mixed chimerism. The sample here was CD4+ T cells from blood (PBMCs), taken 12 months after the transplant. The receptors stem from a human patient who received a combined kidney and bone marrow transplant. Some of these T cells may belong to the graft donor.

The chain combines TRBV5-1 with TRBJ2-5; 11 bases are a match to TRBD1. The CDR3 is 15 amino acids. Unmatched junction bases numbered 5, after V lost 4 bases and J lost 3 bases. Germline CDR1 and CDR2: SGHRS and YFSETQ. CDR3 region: CASSTDRGLKETQYF. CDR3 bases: TGCGCCAGCAGCACGGACAGGGGGCTAAAAGAGACCCAGTACTTC.

The CDR3, as DNA: TGCAGCGTTGAACCTAGCGACCCGAACACCGGGGAGCTGTTTTTT. Translation: CSVEPSDPNTGELFF. The gene calls are TRBV29-1 and TRBJ2-2; tentative D call: TRBD2 (6 bases). The CDR3 has 15 residues. The germline V gene encodes CDR1 SQVTM and CDR2 ANQGSEA. V gave up 2 bases and J gave up 0 bases, with 10 bases separating them.

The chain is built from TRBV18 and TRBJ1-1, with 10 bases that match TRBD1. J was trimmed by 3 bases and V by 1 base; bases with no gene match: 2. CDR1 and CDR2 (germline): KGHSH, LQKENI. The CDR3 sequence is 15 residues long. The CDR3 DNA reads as TGTGCCAGCTCACCACGGACAGGGGGGGACACTGAAGCTTTCTTT. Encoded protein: CASSPRTGGDTEAFF.

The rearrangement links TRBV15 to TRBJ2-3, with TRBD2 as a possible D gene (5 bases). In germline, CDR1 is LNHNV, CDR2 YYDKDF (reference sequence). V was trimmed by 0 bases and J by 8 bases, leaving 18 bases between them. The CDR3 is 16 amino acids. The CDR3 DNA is TGTGCCACCAGCAGAGATCACCCCGACCTGGGAGCTACGCAGTATTTT. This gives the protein CATSRDHPDLGATQYF.

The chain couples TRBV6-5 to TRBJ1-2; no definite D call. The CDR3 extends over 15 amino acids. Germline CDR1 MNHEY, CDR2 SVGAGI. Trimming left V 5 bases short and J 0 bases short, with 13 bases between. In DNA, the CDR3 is TGTGCCAGCAGTCTCGGAGTCCCAGCTAACTATGGCTACACCTTC. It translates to CASSLGVPANYGYTF.

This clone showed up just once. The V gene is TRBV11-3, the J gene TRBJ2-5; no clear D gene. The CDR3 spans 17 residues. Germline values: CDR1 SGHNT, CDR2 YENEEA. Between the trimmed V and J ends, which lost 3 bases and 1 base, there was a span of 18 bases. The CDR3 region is CASSFFGLAQTQETQYF. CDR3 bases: TGTGCCAGCAGCTTTTTCGGTTTGGCACAGACCCAAGAGACCCAGTACTTC.

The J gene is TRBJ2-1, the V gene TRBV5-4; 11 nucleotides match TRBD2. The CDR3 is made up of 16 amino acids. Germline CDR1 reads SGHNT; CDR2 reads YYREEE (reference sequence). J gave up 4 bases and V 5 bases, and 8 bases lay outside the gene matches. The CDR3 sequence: CASRATSGERYNEQFF. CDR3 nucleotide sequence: TGTGCCAGCAGGGCGACTAGCGGGGAACGATACAATGAGCAGTTCTTC.

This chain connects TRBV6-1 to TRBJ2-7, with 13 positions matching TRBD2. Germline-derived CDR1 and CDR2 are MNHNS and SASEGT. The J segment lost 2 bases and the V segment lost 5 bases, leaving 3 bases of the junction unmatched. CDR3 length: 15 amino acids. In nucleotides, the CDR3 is TGTGCCAGCAGTCAACTAGCGGGAGGGCCCTACGAGCAGTACTTC. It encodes CASSQLAGGPYEQYF.

The CDR3 here is CASSLEGAFYGYTF. CDR3 DNA: TGCGCCAGCAGCTTGGAGGGGGCATTTTATGGCTACACCTTC. The chain couples TRBV5-1 to TRBJ1-2; 7 bases agree with TRBD1. The V gene's germline CDR1 is SGHRS and CDR2 YFSETQ. Trimming removed 0 bases from V and 5 bases from J; junction bases left unmatched: 4. The CDR3 sequence is 14 residues long.

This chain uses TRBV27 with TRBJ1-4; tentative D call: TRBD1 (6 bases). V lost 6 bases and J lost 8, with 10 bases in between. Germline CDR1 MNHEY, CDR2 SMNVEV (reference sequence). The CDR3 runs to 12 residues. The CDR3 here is CASRRGKEKLFF. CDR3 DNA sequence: TGTGCCAGCAGGAGGGGGAAGGAAAAACTGTTTTTT. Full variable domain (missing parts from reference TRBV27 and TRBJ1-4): EAQVTQNPRYLITVTGKKLTVTCSQNMNHEYMSWYRQDPGLGLRQIYYSMNVEVTDKGDVPEGYKVSRKEKRNFPLILESPSPNQTSLYFCASRRGKEKLFFGSGTQLSVL.

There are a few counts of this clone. Here the CDR3 reads CASSPTSWNRGYNEQFF. DNA for the CDR3: TGTGCCAGCAGCCCCACCTCATGGAACAGGGGTTACAATGAGCAGTTCTTC. The V gene is TRBV5-8, the J gene TRBJ2-1; 7 bases map to TRBD1. Germline loops: CDR1 SGHTS, CDR2 YDEGEE. The CDR3 contains 17 residues. After removal of 4 bases from V and 4 bases from J, the junction contained 14 bases not matched to a gene.

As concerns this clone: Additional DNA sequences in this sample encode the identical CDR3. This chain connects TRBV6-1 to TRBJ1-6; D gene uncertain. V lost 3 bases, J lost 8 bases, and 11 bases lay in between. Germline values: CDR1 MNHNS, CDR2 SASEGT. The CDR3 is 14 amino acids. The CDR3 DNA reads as TGTGCCAGCAGTGATCAGAACTACTATTCACCCCTCCACTTT. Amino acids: CASSDQNYYSPLHF.

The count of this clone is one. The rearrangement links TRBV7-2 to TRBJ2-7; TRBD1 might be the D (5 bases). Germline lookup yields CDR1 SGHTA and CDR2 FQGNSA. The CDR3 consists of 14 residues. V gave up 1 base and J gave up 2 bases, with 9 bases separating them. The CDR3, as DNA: TGTGCCAGCAGCTTAGTGCACAGGACCTACGAGCAGTACTTC. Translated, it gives CASSLVHRTYEQYF.

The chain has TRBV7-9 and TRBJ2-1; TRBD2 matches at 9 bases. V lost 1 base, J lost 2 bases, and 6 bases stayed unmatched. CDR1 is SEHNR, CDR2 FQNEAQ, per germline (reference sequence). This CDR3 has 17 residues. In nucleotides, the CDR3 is TGTGCCAGCAGCTTAGTCTGCCTAGCGGGGACCTACAATGAGCAGTTCTTC. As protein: CASSLVCLAGTYNEQFF.

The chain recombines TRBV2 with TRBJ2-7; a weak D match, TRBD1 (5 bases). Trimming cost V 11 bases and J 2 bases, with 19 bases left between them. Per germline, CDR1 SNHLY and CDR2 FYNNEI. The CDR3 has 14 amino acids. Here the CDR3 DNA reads TGTGCCGGGGCCCCTGACAGTTTTGCCTACGAGCAGTACTTC. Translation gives CAGAPDSFAYEQYF.

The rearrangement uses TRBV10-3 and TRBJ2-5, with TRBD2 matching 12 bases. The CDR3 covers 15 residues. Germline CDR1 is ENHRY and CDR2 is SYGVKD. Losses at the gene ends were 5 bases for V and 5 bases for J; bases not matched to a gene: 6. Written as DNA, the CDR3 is TGTGCCATCAGTTCTAGCGGGGGGGCCGCGGAGACCCAGTACTTC. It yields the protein CAISSSGGAAETQYF.

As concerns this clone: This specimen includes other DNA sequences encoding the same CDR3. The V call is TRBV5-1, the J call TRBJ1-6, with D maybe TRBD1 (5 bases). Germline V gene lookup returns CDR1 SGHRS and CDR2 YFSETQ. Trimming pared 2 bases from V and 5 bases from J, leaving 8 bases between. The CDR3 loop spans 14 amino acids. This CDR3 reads CASSFGHDNSPLHF. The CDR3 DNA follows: TGCGCCAGCAGCTTCGGACATGATAATTCACCCCTCCACTTT.

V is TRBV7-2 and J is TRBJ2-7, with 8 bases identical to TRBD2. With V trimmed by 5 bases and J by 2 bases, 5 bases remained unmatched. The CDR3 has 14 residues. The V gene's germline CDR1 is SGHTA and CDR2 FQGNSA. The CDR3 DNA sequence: TGTGCCAGCAGCACCGGACTAGCCGCCTACGAGCAGTACTTC. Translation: CASSTGLAAYEQYF.

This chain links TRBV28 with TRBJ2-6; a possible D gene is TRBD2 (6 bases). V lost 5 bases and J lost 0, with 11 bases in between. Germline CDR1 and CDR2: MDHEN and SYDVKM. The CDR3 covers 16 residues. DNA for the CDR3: TGTGCCAGCAGTCGACGGGGGAGCTCTGGGGCCAACGTCCTGACTTTC. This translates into CASSRRGSSGANVLTF. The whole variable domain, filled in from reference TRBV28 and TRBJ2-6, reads DVKVTQSSRYLVKRTGEKVFLECVQDMDHENMFWYRQDPGLGLRLIYFSYDVKMKEKGDIPEGYSVSREKKERFSLILESASTNQTSMYLCASSRRGSSGANVLTFGAGSRLTVL.